Below are 18 T cell receptor beta chains sequenced from a single sample in a study of cytomegalovirus exposure and HLA in healthy donors. 60 Vbeta and 13 Jbeta primers were used in PCR. Assay: immunoSEQ multiplex PCR; the TCRdb copy retains only in-frame clones and omits some. The sample has some 150,000 clones, about 78% seen once. Sequencing input: PBMCs. The receptors stem from a male donor in good health and CMV-seronegative.

The J gene is TRBJ1-2, the V gene TRBV10-3, with TRBD1 as a possible D gene (5 bases). CDR1 ENHRY and CDR2 SYGVKD come from the germline V gene. Trimming pared 8 bases from V and 0 bases from J, leaving 13 bases between. CDR3 size: 14 residues. CDR3 nucleotides: TGTGCCATCCGGGGGGAACCGCCTAACTATGGCTACACCTTC. It is translated as CAIRGEPPNYGYTF.

V is TRBV4-1 and J is TRBJ2-3, with D possibly matching TRBD1 (6 bases). Trimming removed 2 bases from V and 6 bases from J, with 6 bases in between. The CDR3 consists of 12 residues. CDR1 and CDR2 from the germline V gene are MGHRA and YSYEKL. CDR3 residues: CASSQRGDTQYF. As DNA, the CDR3 is TGCGCCAGCAGCCAAAGGGGGGATACGCAGTATTTT.

CDR3 sequence: CASSQDPGFGGYTF. CDR3 bases: TGCGCCAGCAGCCAAGATCCCGGGTTTGGGGGCTACACCTTC. The gene calls are TRBV4-3 and TRBJ1-2; D is unresolved. The ends were cut back, 0 bases at V and 8 bases at J, with 13 bases in the middle. CDR1 LGHNA and CDR2 YSLEER come from the germline V gene. The CDR3 extends over 14 amino acids.

J is TRBJ2-1 and V is TRBV19; TRBD2 matches at 12 bases. The CDR3 has 16 residues. V shed 3 bases and J 4 bases; nucleotides not matched to a gene: 4. CDR1 is LNHDA and CDR2 is SQIVND in the germline V gene (reference sequence). The CDR3 nucleotides are TGTGCCAGTAGTATGTCTAGCGGGGGGGGGTACAATGAGCAGTTCTTC. Its translation is CASSMSSGGGYNEQFF.

In the case of this clone: At one end, the junction sequence differs from germline, possibly due to a read error. The V gene is TRBV9, the J gene TRBJ1-2; D call uncertain. Germline V gives CDR1 SGDLS, CDR2 YYNGEE. The CDR3 has 8 amino acids. DNA of the CDR3: TGTGCCAGCAGCGTAGCCGTATTC. This codes for CASSVAVF.

This clone showed up just a few times. The rearrangement uses TRBV7-8 and TRBJ1-2; no firm D call. V was pared by 5 bases and J by 4 bases, with 20 bases between. This CDR3 is 16 amino acids long. Germline values: CDR1 SGHVS, CDR2 FQNEAQ. The CDR3 reads CASSPPRRAYSYGYTF. The CDR3 coding sequence is TGTGCCAGCAGCCCCCCTAGGCGAGCTTATTCCTATGGCTACACCTTC. Full variable domain (missing parts from reference TRBV7-8 and TRBJ1-2): GAGVSQSPRYKVAKRGQDVALRCDPISGHVSLFWYQQALGQGPEFLTYFQNEAQLDKSGLPSDRFFAERPEGSVSTLKIQRTQQEDSAVYLCASSPPRRAYSYGYTFGSGTRLTVV.

The gene calls are TRBV11-2 and TRBJ1-2; D unresolved. Trimming took off 3 bases at V and 10 bases at J, with 18 bases between the two ends. CDR1 is SGHAT and CDR2 is FQNNGV in the germline V gene. The CDR3 is 14 amino acids. The CDR3 nucleotides are TGTGCCAGCAGCTTTAATGCACAGCCCCTCATCTACACCTTC. Translating gives CASSFNAQPLIYTF.

The chain has TRBV6-5 and TRBJ1-2; TRBD1 matches 8 bases. Losses at the gene ends were 7 bases for V and 4 bases for J; bases not matched to a gene: 5. Germline V gene data show CDR1 as MNHEY and CDR2 as SVGAGI. This CDR3 is 13 amino acids long. The DNA for the CDR3 is TGTGCCAGCACTTTCGACAGGGGCTATGGCTACACCTTC. It encodes CASTFDRGYGYTF.

This sequence joins TRBV18 and TRBJ2-5; D possibly corresponds to TRBD1 (5 bases). The CDR3 spans 14 residues. The V gene's germline CDR1 is KGHSH and CDR2 LQKENI. Between the trimmed V and J ends, which lost 3 bases and 5 bases, there was a span of 13 bases. CDR3 region: CASSPGAYGETQYF. DNA of the CDR3: TGTGCCAGCTCACCTGGGGCTTACGGGGAGACCCAGTACTTC. Full variable domain (rest looked up from reference TRBV18 and TRBJ2-5): NAGVMQNPRHLVRRRGQEARLRCSPMKGHSHVYWYRQLPEEGLKFMVYLQKENIIDESGMPKERFSAEFPKEGPSILRIQQVVRGDSAAYFCASSPGAYGETQYFGPGTRLLVL.

The chain couples TRBV2 to TRBJ1-5; TRBD1 matches 7 bases. The V segment lost 5 bases and the J segment 3 bases; nucleotides outside the gene matches: 4. The CDR3 contains 14 residues. The germline V gene has CDR1 SNHLY and CDR2 FYNNEI. The CDR3 region has the DNA TGTGCCAGCAGTTGGGGACAGTCCAATCAGCCCCAGCATTTT. Protein sequence: CASSWGQSNQPQHF.

The chain carries TRBV10-3 and TRBJ1-5; D remains unclear. Germline lookup yields CDR1 ENHRY and CDR2 SYGVKD. Trimming took 0 bases from V and 5 from J, leaving 8 bases between them. The CDR3 contains 14 residues. CDR3 coding DNA: TGTGCCATCAGTGAGTCGAGGATGGATCAGCCCCAGCATTTT. It yields the protein CAISESRMDQPQHF.

The chain recombines TRBV14 with TRBJ2-3; 7 bases are shared with TRBD2. With V trimmed by 4 bases and J by 8 bases, 9 bases remained unmatched. Germline V gene data show CDR1 as SGHDN and CDR2 as FVKESK. There are 14 residues in the CDR3. CDR3 DNA sequence: TGTGCCAGCAGCCCGTGGGAGGGACTTGGTACGCAGTATTTT. Translation: CASSPWEGLGTQYF.

The chain links TRBV7-3 to TRBJ1-2, with D possibly TRBD1 on 6 matching bases. There are 12 residues in the CDR3. CDR1 SGHTA and CDR2 FQGTGA come from the germline V gene. The V gene lost 5 bases and the J gene lost 4 bases, with 8 bases spanning the gap. The CDR3 bases are TGTGCCAGCAGCCCGGACAGCTATGGCTACACCTTC. This codes for CASSPDSYGYTF.

V and J are TRBV6-6 and TRBJ1-1; no definite D call. This CDR3 contains 12 residues. Germline V gene sequence: CDR1 MNHNY, CDR2 SVGAGI (reference sequence). V was pared by 5 bases and J by 6 bases, with 10 bases between. CDR3 sequence: CASSPGLAEAFF. As DNA, the CDR3 is TGTGCCAGCAGTCCAGGTCTGGCTGAAGCTTTCTTT.

CDR3: CASSPDRGRDEQFF. The CDR3 DNA follows: TGTGCCAGCAGCCCGGACAGGGGCAGGGATGAGCAGTTCTTC. This rearrangement joins TRBV7-9 to TRBJ2-1, with 9 positions matching TRBD1. The CDR3 runs to 14 residues. V lost 5 bases to trimming and J lost 8 bases; unmatched junction nucleotides: 7. The V gene's germline CDR1 is SEHNR and CDR2 FQNEAQ (reference sequence).

The chain combines TRBV4-1 with TRBJ2-2; 9 nucleotides agree with TRBD2. Germline CDR1 MGHRA, CDR2 YSYEKL. Unmatched junction bases numbered 6, after V lost 1 base and J lost 3 bases. The CDR3 sequence is 17 residues long. DNA of the CDR3: TGCGCCAGCAGCCAAGTTCGCGGGGGGGCCGACACCGGGGAGCTGTTTTTT. Residues: CASSQVRGGADTGELFF.

V is TRBV7-3 and J is TRBJ2-7; D perhaps matches TRBD1 (6 bases). With 5 bases removed from V and 4 bases from J, the gap between germline ends came to 9 bases. Germline assignment: CDR1 SGHTA and CDR2 FQGTGA. The CDR3 runs 12 residues. Written as DNA, the CDR3 is TGTGCCAGCAGCATGACAGGTTACGAGCAGTACTTC. This codes for CASSMTGYEQYF.

This sequence joins TRBV15 and TRBJ1-1; no clear D. Germline V gene data show CDR1 as LNHNV and CDR2 as YYDKDF (reference sequence). The CDR3 is 14 residues long. V was pared by 2 bases and J by 4 bases, with 11 bases between. DNA of the CDR3: TGTGCCACCAGCAGAACTAGTGAGTTCACTGAAGCTTTCTTT. Amino acid sequence: CATSRTSEFTEAFF. Supplemented by reference TRBV15 and TRBJ1-1, the full variable domain reads DAMVIQNPRYQVTQFGKPVTLSCSQTLNHNVMYWYQQKSSQAPKLLFHYYDKDFNNEADTPDNFQSRRPNTSFCFLDIRSPGLGDTAMYLCATSRTSEFTEAFFGQGTRLTVV.